In this sample, the clone carrying this T cell receptor (beta chain) turned up a few times. TCR cDNA molecules were tagged individually, and each one carried a unique molecular identifier. TCRdb used MiXCR to reprocess the 5' RACE reads, holding one entry per CDR3 protein. The profile shows 70,000 to 90,000 distinct CDR3 sequences, 10% to 15% of them singletons. Time point specified: sample taken at primary tumor resection. TCRs were sequenced from unsorted whole RNA of tumor, nontumor lung or PBMC. The data were obtained in a study of spatial heterogeneity in lung cancer. In the study overall: Sequence detection consistently recorded a greater number of beta-chain than alpha-chain sequences.

V was shortened by 8 bases and J by 5 bases, with 9 bases between the two germline ends. The V gene's germline CDR1 is ENHRY and CDR2 SYGVKD. The CDR3 consists of 12 residues. The sample consisted of PBMCs, taken at surgery. This TCR came from a male donor with early-stage non-small cell lung cancer. This sequence joins TRBV10-3 and TRBJ1-4; maybe TRBD1 (5 bases). The CDR3 spells CAIGGENEKLFF. Written as DNA, the CDR3 is TGTGCCATCGGGGGGGAAAATGAAAAACTGTTTTTT.